Listed below are T cell receptor beta chains from one sample, sequenced in a study of radiotherapy plus CTLA-4 blockade in lung cancer. Using immunoSEQ multiplex PCR, the repertoire was profiled, and TCRdb retains in-frame clones only, with some absent. The table has roughly 45,000 clones, less than 75% seen once. Sequencing used peripheral blood, obtained from a patient treated with radiotherapy plus ipilimumab. The receptors shown here come from a human donor with non-small cell lung cancer who had a partial response to radiotherapy plus ipilimumab. Each CDR3 is given with its conserved first and last residue. D genes are given only for firm matches. Expanded clones get a size class; other rows say once, few or many, or leave the size out.

size: -; D: -; V: TRBV30; J: TRBJ2-5; length: 12; DNA: TGTGCCTGGAACCAGGACCAAGAGACCCAGTACTTC; CDR3: CAWNQDQETQYF
size: -; D: -; V: TRBV28; J: TRBJ2-5; length: 12; DNA: TGTGCCAGCAGCCCTCCCGTGGAGACCCAGTACTTC; CDR3: CASSPPVETQYF
size: once; D: -; V: TRBV2; J: TRBJ2-3; length: 15; DNA: TGTGCCAGCAGTGAAGCGGGGGCGCGAGGCGATACGCAGTATTTT; CDR3: CASSEAGARGDTQYF
size: -; D: TRBD1; V: TRBV5-1; J: TRBJ2-1; length: 15; DNA: TGCGCCAGCAGCGGGAGTGGACAGGGGGCGAATGAGCAGTTCTTC; CDR3: CASSGSGQGANEQFF
size: few; D: TRBD2; V: TRBV4-2; J: TRBJ2-7; length: 18; DNA: TGTGCCAGCAGCCAAGATCACCCACTAGCGGGAGTCCCCTACGAGCAGTACTTC; CDR3: CASSQDHPLAGVPYEQYF
size: -; D: TRBD2; V: TRBV6-4; J: TRBJ2-7; length: 17; DNA: TGTGCCAGCAGTTACTCTCCGACTAGCGGGGGGGTGTACGAGCAGTACTTC; CDR3: CASSYSPTSGGVYEQYF
size: -; D: -; V: TRBV7-9; J: TRBJ2-1; length: 12; DNA: TGTGCCAGTCAAGCACGCTCGAATGAGCAGTTCTTC; CDR3: CASQARSNEQFF
size: -; D: -; V: TRBV6-5; J: TRBJ2-3; length: 12; DNA: TGTGCCAGCAGTCAAACGGGAGATACGCAGTATTTT; CDR3: CASSQTGDTQYF
size: once; D: -; V: TRBV11-2; J: TRBJ1-1; length: 13; DNA: TGTGCCACCAAGAGACAGTTGAACACTGAAGCTTTCTTT; CDR3: CATKRQLNTEAFF
size: few; D: TRBD1; V: TRBV6-5; J: TRBJ1-1; length: 15; DNA: TGTGCCAGCAGCATTACCACAGGGGGGAAAACTGAAGCTTTCTTT; CDR3: CASSITTGGKTEAFF
size: once; D: TRBD1; V: TRBV7-9; J: TRBJ1-2; length: 15; DNA: TGTGCCAGCAGCTTCTACCCTGACAGGGGGTATGGCTACACCTTC; CDR3: CASSFYPDRGYGYTF